These T cell receptor beta chains were read from a single sample in a study of yellow fever vaccine responses in identical twins. TCRdb recomputed calls from the RT-PCR reads with MiXCR, one row per CDR3 protein. The sample holds 20,000 to 25,000 distinct CDR3 sequences, about three quarters seen once. The material was T cells from blood (PBMCs), unsorted or a sorted subset (not recorded which), obtained before or after yellow fever vaccination (not recorded which). These receptors all stem from a woman under 30 who received the yellow fever vaccine. CDR3s leave out the opening cysteine and the closing phenylalanine or tryptophan. Each record gives: V gene, J gene, CDR3 protein.

>TRBV2|TRBJ2-1
ASGNNEQF
>TRBV12-3/TRBV12-4|TRBJ1-2
ASSLAGQGRYT
>TRBV5-1|TRBJ1-5
ASSASGNQPQH
>TRBV29-1|TRBJ1-5
SVQETDGQPQH
>TRBV20-1|TRBJ2-3
SALTAAGGGTDTQY
>TRBV11-1|TRBJ2-2
ASSLLANTGELF
>TRBV20-1|TRBJ2-2
SAKGPRDTGELF
>TRBV12-3/TRBV12-4|TRBJ2-7
ASSLVGTPEDEQY
>TRBV18|TRBJ2-5
ASSPPPPGRETQY
>TRBV4-1|TRBJ1-2
ASSQDNPTSYGYT
>TRBV20-1|TRBJ2-3
SAGPDTQY
>TRBV2|TRBJ2-1
ASLGGTHQSYNEQF
>TRBV11-3|TRBJ2-6
ASSVGISGANVLT
>TRBV11-1|TRBJ1-1
ASSSLQGRGMNTEAF
>TRBV28|TRBJ2-7
AGKRGGEQY
>TRBV29-1|TRBJ2-1
SVSPGLAGGPNYNEQF
>TRBV11-1|TRBJ1-1
ASSRTVNTEAF
>TRBV21-1|TRBJ2-7
ASSKVSSWSSYEQY
>TRBV2|TRBJ2-1
ASMGQGLGNEQF
>TRBV4-1|TRBJ2-5
ASSPYFGEQETQY
>TRBV6-1|TRBJ2-7
ASRVTSWVDEQY
>TRBV18|TRBJ2-7
ASSPVRKSDDEQY
>TRBV5-5|TRBJ2-5
ASTLDTLKDQY
>TRBV3-1|TRBJ2-7
ASSQGTTSLSAEQY
>TRBV20-1|TRBJ2-1
SARDEALAPEQF
>TRBV27|TRBJ2-1
ASSLGGAINEQF
>TRBV28|TRBJ2-1
ASSFRSDNEQF
>TRBV6-5|TRBJ2-6
ASSSPFSSGANVLT
>TRBV13|TRBJ2-1
ASGRGRGSYNEQF
>TRBV5-1|TRBJ2-7
ASSLATSASSYEQY
>TRBV10-1|TRBJ2-3
ASSIYSGDTQY
>TRBV29-1|TRBJ2-1
SVPDYNEQF
>TRBV2|TRBJ2-5
ASRAQGETQY
>TRBV5-6|TRBJ2-2
ASTPSSTPNTGELF
>TRBV29-1|TRBJ1-1
SVEEGVWEEAF
>TRBV19|TRBJ1-1
ASTPQAWNTEAF
>TRBV10-3|TRBJ2-1
AISAQDYNEQF
>TRBV18|TRBJ2-1
ASSPASGLANGEQF
>TRBV5-5|TRBJ2-5
ASSHHAGPETQY
>TRBV28|TRBJ2-7
ASSSAGARMEQY
>TRBV6-2/TRBV6-3|TRBJ2-7
ASSYGTGNYEQY
>TRBV6-1|TRBJ1-1
ASQGGPNTEAF
>TRBV11-1|TRBJ2-1
ASSSIRPRSYNEQF
>TRBV4-1|TRBJ2-1
ASSPQTSYNEQF
>TRBV6-5|TRBJ2-1
ASSYSPLAGGGEQF
>TRBV5-5|TRBJ2-7
ASSLIDSHEQY
>TRBV15|TRBJ2-7
ATSTGGSSYEQY
>TRBV18|TRBJ2-5
ASSPPTGVQETQY
>TRBV28|TRBJ2-3
ASSPRLAGRDTQY
>TRBV2|TRBJ1-1
ASSDPTTEAF